This T cell receptor beta chain comes out of a study of post-analysis software for immune sequencing data. The CDR3 consists of 14 residues. Trimming stripped 2 bases from V and 8 bases from J, with 15 bases between. Study outcomes and limitations: Elevated frequency relative to controls characterized a handful of TRBV segments in patients, TRBV5-6, TRBV5-1 and TRBV20-1 among them.

Comments on this clonotype: Its antigen remains unidentified.

Unique-molecular-identifier-tagged TCR beta cDNA libraries were used. TCRdb analysed the PCR reads with MiXCR anew, one entry per CDR3 protein. Among a few hundred thousand distinct CDR3 sequences listed, 30% to 40% were seen once. This sequence originates from a girl under 18 with multiple sclerosis. The sequencing input was blood. The V and J genes are TRBV12-3 or TRBV12-4 and TRBJ1-2; D gene ambiguous. The CDR3 region has the DNA TGTGCCAGCAGTTTAACCCGGGCCCCGGACGGCTACACCTTC. Translation gives CASSLTRAPDGYTF.